This T cell receptor (beta chain) was identified during a study of cytomegalovirus exposure and HLA in healthy donors. General study findings and limits: HLA alleles were associated with 16,951 TCR beta sequences in a later analysis at 0.05 false discovery rate. Previous analysis showed most TCR beta V segments were productive about 90% or about 30% of the time. Sequencing likely caused a cluster of highly shared sequence variants. Reportedly, a later analysis found an Asian-associated ancestry cluster had fewer N-insertions than the approximately 700-donor mean.

CDR1 SGHTA and CDR2 FQGNSA come from the germline V gene. CDR3 length: 13 residues. With 5 bases clipped from V and 8 bases from J, the junction kept 3 bases outside the gene matches. With respect to this clone: Its antigen is not identified.

It was with 60 Vbeta and 13 Jbeta primers that the PCR ran. Measured with immunoSEQ multiplex PCR; TCRdb has only the in-frame clones, and not every one. The listing contains fewer than 75,000 clones. The receptor's source is a boy between 10 and 17 years old in good health and CMV-seronegative. The specimen was PBMCs. The chain recombines TRBV7-2 with TRBJ1-6; 7 bases are a match to TRBD1. CDR3: CASSPTGYSPLHF. In DNA form, the CDR3 reads TGTGCCAGCAGCCCGACAGGGTATTCACCCCTCCACTTT.